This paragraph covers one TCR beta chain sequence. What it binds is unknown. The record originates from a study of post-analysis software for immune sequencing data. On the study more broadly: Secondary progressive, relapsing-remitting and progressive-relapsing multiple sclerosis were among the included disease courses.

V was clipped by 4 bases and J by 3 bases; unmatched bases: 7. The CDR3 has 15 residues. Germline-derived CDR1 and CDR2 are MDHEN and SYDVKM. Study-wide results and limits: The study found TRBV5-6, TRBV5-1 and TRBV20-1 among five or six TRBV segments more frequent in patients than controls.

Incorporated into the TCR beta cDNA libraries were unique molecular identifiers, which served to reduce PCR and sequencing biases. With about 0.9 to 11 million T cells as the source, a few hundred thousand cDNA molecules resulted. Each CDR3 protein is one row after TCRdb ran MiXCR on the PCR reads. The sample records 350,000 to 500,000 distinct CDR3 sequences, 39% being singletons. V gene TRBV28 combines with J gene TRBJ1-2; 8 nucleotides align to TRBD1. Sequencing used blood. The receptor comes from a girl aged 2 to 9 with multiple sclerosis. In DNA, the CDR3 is TGTGCCAGCAGTTCCGGGACAGGCTCCTACTATGGCTACACCTTC. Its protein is CASSSGTGSYYGYTF.